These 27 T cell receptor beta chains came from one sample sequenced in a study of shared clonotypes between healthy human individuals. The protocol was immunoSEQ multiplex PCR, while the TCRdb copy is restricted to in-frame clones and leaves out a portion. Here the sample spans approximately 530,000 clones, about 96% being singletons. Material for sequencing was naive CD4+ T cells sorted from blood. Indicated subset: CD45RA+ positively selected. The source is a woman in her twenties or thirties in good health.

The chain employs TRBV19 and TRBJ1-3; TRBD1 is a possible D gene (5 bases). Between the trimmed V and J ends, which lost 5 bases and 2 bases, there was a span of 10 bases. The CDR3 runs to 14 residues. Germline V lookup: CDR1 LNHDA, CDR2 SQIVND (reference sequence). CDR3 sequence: CASSSQGPGNTIYF. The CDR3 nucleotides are TGTGCCAGTAGTTCTCAGGGACCTGGAAACACCATATATTTT.

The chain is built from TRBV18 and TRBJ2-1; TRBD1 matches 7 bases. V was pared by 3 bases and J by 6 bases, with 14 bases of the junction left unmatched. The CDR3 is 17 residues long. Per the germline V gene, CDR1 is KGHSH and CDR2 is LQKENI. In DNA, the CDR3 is TGTGCCAGCTCACCCCCGACTGACAGGGCGGCCGGCAATGAGCAGTTCTTC. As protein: CASSPPTDRAAGNEQFF.

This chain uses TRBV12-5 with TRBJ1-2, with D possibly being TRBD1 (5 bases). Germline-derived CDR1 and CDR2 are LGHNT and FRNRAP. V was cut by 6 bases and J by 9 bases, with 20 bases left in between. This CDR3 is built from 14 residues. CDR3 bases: TGTGCTAGTGGGTTAGTCACAGGAGGGAAGAGCTACACCTTC. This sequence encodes CASGLVTGGKSYTF.

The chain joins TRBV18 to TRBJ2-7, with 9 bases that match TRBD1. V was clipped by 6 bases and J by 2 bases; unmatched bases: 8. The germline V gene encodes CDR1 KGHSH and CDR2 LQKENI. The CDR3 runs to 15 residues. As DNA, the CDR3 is TGTGCCAGCTCTCGAGGGACAGGGCCACCCTACGAGCAGTACTTC. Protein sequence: CASSRGTGPPYEQYF. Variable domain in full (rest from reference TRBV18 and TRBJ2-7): NAGVMQNPRHLVRRRGQEARLRCSPMKGHSHVYWYRQLPEEGLKFMVYLQKENIIDESGMPKERFSAEFPKEGPSILRIQQVVRGDSAAYFCASSRGTGPPYEQYFGPGTRLTVT.

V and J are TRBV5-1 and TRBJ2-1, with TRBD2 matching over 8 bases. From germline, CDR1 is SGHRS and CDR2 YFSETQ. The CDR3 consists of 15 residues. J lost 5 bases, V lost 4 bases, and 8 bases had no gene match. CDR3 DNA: TGCGCCAGCAGCAGTACTAGCGGAGGCCACAATGAGCAGTTCTTC. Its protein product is CASSSTSGGHNEQFF.

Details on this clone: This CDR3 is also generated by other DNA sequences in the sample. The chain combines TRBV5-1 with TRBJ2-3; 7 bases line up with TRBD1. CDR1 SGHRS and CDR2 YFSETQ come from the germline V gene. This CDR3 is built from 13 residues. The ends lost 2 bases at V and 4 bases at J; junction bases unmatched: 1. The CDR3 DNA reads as TGCGCCAGCAGCTTACAGGGGCCAGATACGCAGTATTTT. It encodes CASSLQGPDTQYF. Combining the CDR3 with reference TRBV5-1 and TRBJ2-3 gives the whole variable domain KAGVTQTPRYLIKTRGQQVTLSCSPISGHRSVSWYQQTPGQGLQFLFEYFSETQRNKGNFPGRFSGRQFSNSRSEMNVSTLELGDSALYLCASSLQGPDTQYFGPGTRLTVL.

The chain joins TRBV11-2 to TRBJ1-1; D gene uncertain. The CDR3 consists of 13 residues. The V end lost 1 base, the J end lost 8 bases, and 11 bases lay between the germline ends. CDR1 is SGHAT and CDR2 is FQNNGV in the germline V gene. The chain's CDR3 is CASSLGFHGEAFF. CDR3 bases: TGTGCCAGCAGCTTAGGGTTTCACGGAGAAGCTTTCTTT. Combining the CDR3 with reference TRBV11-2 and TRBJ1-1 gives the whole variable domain EAGVAQSPRYKIIEKRQSVAFWCNPISGHATLYWYQQILGQGPKLLIQFQNNGVVDDSQLPKDRFSAERLKGVDSTLKIQPAKLEDSAVYLCASSLGFHGEAFFGQGTRLTVV.

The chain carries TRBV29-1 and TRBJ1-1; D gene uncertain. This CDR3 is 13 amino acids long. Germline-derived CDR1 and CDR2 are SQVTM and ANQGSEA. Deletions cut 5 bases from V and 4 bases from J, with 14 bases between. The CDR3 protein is CSVTFGLSTEAFF. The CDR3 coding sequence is TGCAGCGTTACCTTCGGGCTTTCCACTGAAGCTTTCTTT.

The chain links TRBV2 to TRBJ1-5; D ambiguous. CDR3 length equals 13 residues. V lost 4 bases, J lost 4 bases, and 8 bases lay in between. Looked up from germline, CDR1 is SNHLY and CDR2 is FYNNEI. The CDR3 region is CASSGTDNQPQHF. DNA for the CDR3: TGTGCCAGCAGTGGAACAGATAATCAGCCCCAGCATTTT. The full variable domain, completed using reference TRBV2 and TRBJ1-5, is EPEVTQTPSHQVTQMGQEVILRCVPISNHLYFYWYRQILGQKVEFLVSFYNNEISEKSEIFDDQFSVERPDGSNFTLKIRSTKLEDSAMYFCASSGTDNQPQHFGDGTRLSIL.

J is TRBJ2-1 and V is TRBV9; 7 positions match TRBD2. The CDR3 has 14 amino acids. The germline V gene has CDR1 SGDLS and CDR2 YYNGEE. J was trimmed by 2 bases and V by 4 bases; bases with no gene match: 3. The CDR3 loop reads CASSFGLAYNEQFF. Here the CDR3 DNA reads TGTGCCAGCAGCTTCGGACTAGCCTACAATGAGCAGTTCTTC. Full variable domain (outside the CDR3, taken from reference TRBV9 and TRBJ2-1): DSGVTQTPKHLITATGQRVTLRCSPRSGDLSVYWYQQSLDQGLQFLIQYYNGEERAKGNILERFSAQQFPDLHSELNLSSLELGDSALYFCASSFGLAYNEQFFGPGTRLTVL.

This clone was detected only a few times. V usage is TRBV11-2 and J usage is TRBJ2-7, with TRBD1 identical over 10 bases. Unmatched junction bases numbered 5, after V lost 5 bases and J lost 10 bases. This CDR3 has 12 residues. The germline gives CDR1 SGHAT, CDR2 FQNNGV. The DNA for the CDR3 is TGTGCCAGCAGCCGGGGACAGGGGAACCAGTACTTC. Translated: CASSRGQGNQYF. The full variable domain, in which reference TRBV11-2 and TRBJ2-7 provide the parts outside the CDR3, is EAGVAQSPRYKIIEKRQSVAFWCNPISGHATLYWYQQILGQGPKLLIQFQNNGVVDDSQLPKDRFSAERLKGVDSTLKIQPAKLEDSAVYLCASSRGQGNQYFGPGTRLTVT.

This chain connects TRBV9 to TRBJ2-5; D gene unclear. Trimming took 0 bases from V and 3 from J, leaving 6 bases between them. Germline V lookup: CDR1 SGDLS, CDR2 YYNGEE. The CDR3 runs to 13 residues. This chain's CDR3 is CASSVGREETQYF. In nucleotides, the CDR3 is TGTGCCAGCAGCGTAGGTAGAGAAGAGACCCAGTACTTC.

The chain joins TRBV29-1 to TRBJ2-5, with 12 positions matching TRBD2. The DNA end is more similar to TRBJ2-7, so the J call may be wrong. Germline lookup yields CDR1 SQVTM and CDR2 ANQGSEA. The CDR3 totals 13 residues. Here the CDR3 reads CSALAGGLYEQYF. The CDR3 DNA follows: TGCAGCGCTCTAGCGGGAGGGCTCTACGAGCAGTACTTC.

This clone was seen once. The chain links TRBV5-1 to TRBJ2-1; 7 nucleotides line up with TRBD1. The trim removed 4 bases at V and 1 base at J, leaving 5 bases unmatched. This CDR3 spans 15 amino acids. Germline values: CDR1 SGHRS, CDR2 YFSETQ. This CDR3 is CASSRSTGSYNEQFF. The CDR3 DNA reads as TGCGCCAGCAGCCGATCGACAGGGTCCTACAATGAGCAGTTCTTC.

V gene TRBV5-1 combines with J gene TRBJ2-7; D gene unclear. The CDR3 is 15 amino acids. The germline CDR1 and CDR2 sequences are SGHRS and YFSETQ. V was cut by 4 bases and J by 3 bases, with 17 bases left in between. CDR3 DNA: TGCGCCAGCAGCCCGCTTATGACCCCGAGCTACGAGCAGTACTTC. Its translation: CASSPLMTPSYEQYF.

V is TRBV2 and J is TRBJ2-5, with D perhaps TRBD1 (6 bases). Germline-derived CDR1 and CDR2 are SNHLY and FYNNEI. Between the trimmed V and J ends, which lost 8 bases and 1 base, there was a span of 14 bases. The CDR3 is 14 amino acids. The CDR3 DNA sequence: TGTGCCAGCGTGAAACAGGGTATCCAAGAGACCCAGTACTTC. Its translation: CASVKQGIQETQYF.

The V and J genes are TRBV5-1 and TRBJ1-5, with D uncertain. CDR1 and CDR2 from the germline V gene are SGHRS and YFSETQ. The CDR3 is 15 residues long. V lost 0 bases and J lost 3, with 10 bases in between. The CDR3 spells CASSLAGLYNQPQHF. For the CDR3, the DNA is TGCGCCAGCAGCTTGGCGGGGTTGTACAATCAGCCCCAGCATTTT.

The CDR3: CASSSPYNEQFF. CDR3 nucleotides: TGTGCCAGCAGTTCACCTTACAATGAGCAGTTCTTC. The genes are TRBV6-5 and TRBJ2-1; D uncertain. Trimming removed 4 bases at V and 4 bases at J, with 5 bases between. CDR1 and CDR2 from the germline V gene are MNHEY and SVGAGI. The CDR3 is 12 amino acids.

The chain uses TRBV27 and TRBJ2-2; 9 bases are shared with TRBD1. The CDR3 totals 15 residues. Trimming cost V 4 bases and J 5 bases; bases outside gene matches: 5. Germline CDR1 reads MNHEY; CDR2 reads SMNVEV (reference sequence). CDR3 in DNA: TGTGCCAGCAGTTGGGACAGGGTTGATACCGGGGAGCTGTTTTTT. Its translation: CASSWDRVDTGELFF.

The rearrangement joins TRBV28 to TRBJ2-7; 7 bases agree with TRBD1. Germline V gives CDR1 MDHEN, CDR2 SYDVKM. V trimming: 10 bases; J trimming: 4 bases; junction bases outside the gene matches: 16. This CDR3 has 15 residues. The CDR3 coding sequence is TGTGCCACCCAAAACTCCGGGACAGTGACTTACGAGCAGTACTTC. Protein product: CATQNSGTVTYEQYF.

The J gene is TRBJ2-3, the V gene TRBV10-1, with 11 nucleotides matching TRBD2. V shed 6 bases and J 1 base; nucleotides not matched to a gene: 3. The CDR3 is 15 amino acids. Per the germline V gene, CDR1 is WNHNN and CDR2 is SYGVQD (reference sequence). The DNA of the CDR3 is TGCGCCAGCAGCGGGGGACTAGCGGGCACAGATACGCAGTATTTT. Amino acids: CASSGGLAGTDTQYF.

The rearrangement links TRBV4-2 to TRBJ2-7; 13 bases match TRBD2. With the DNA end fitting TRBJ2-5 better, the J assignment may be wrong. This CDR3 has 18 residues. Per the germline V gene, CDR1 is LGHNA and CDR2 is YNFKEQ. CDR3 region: CASSQSSGTSGTQETQYF. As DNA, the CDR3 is TGTGCCAGCAGCCAATCCTCCGGGACTAGCGGGACCCAAGAGACCCAGTACTTC.

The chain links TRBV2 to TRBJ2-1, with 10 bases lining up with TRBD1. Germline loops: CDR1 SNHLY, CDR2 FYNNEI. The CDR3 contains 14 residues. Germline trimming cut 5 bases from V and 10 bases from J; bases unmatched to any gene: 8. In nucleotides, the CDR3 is TGTGCCAGCAGTAGGGACAGGGGTTTAGGGGAGCAGTTCTTC. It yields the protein CASSRDRGLGEQFF.

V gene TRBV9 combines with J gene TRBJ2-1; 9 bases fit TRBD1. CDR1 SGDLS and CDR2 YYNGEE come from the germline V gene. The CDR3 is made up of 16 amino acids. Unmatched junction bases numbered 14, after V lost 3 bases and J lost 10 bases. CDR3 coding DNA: TGTGCCAGCAGCGCGGTGAGGGGGACAGGGTGGGAGGAGCAGTTCTTC. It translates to CASSAVRGTGWEEQFF.

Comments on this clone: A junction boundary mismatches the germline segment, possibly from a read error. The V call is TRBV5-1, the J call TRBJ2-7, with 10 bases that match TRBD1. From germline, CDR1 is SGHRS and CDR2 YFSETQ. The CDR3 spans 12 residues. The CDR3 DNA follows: TGCGCCAGCAGCAAGGGACAGGGGAGTTGGCACTTC. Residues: CASSKGQGSWHF.

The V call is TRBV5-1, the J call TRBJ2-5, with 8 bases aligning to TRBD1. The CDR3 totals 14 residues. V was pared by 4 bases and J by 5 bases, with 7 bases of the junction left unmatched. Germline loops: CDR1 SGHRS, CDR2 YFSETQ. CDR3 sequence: CASSASGGPETQYF. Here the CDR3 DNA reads TGCGCCAGCAGCGCTTCAGGGGGCCCCGAGACCCAGTACTTC.

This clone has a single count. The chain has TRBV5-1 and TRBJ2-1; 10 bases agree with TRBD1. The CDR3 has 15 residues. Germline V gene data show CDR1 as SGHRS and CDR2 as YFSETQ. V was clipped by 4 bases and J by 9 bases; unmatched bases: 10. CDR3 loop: CASSPPGQGISEQFF. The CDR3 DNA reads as TGCGCCAGCAGCCCTCCGGGACAGGGGATAAGTGAGCAGTTCTTC. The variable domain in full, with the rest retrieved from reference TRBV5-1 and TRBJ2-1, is KAGVTQTPRYLIKTRGQQVTLSCSPISGHRSVSWYQQTPGQGLQFLFEYFSETQRNKGNFPGRFSGRQFSNSRSEMNVSTLELGDSALYLCASSPPGQGISEQFFGPGTRLTVL.